Listed here are 31 T cell receptor beta chains from one sample, sequenced in a study of response to subunit inactivated influenza vaccine listed by TCRdb under 2018. Taken with the paper, the label for time point translates to: more than 40 days after influenza vaccine administration. The method was RT-PCR. Sequencing used an Illumina HiSeq 2500. TCRdb handled the public reads itself, with Q25 trimming in fastp and clone calling in MiXCR, and kept productive beta chains. CDR3 protein duplicates are merged, each entry listing the most common genes and DNA. The sample has under 500,000 distinct CDR3 sequences on record, about 10% of them singletons. The leading ten clones occupy approximately 12% of the sample. The sample was PBMCs from blood, taken more than 35 days after vaccination. These receptor sequences come from a middle-aged man who received an inactivated influenza vaccine. Donor details come from another sample of the same person, matched by shared clones.

This clonotype was counted at least ten times. The V gene is TRBV4-3, the J gene TRBJ2-1; 7 bases map to TRBD1. In germline, CDR1 is LGHNA, CDR2 YSLEER. The CDR3 spans 15 residues. J gave up 5 bases and V 1 base, and 5 bases lay outside the gene matches. CDR3 DNA: TGCGCCAGCAGCCAAGTTCAAGGGGGCAACAATGAGCAGTTCTTC. Residues: CASSQVQGGNNEQFF.

The genes are TRBV5-1 and TRBJ1-5; 8 nucleotides line up with TRBD1. Germline values: CDR1 SGHRS, CDR2 YFSETQ. This CDR3 comprises 17 residues. J lost 4 bases, V lost 0 bases, and 9 bases had no gene match. CDR3 nucleotides: TGCGCCAGCAGCTTGGAAGGCAGGGGGCAAGGGAATCAGCCCCAGCATTTT. This encodes CASSLEGRGQGNQPQHF.

V and J are TRBV9 and TRBJ1-6, with a possible D match to TRBD1 (5 bases). The V gene's germline CDR1 is SGDLS and CDR2 YYNGEE. This CDR3 has 14 amino acids. V was trimmed by 0 bases and J by 9 bases, leaving 10 bases between them. The CDR3 here is CASSVGGGGSPLHF. CDR3 in DNA: TGTGCCAGCAGCGTAGGCGGGGGGGGTTCACCCCTCCACTTT.

The chain carries TRBV6-5 and TRBJ1-2; D call uncertain. V was cut by 0 bases and J by 7 bases, with 18 bases left in between. This CDR3 contains 16 residues. The germline gives CDR1 MNHEY, CDR2 SVGAGI. The CDR3 DNA follows: TGTGCCAGCAGTTACTCGGGCGGGGAGAGGGTTCGTGGCTACACCTTC. It is translated as CASSYSGGERVRGYTF.

The chain recombines TRBV10-3 with TRBJ2-7, with 12 bases aligning to TRBD2. After removal of 3 bases from V and 5 bases from J, the junction contained 8 bases not matched to a gene. The germline V gene encodes CDR1 ENHRY and CDR2 SYGVKD. This CDR3 region has 16 residues. The CDR3, as DNA: TGTGCCATCAGTGACCCGCTAGCGGGAGGGCCTAACGAGCAGTACTTC. It translates to CAISDPLAGGPNEQYF.

The V call is TRBV5-1, the J call TRBJ2-2, with D unclear. V was clipped by 4 bases and J by 5 bases, with 18 bases between them. Germline loops: CDR1 SGHRS, CDR2 YFSETQ. The CDR3 totals 16 residues. CDR3 nucleotide sequence: TGCGCCAGCAGCAATCAGGTGGCCCTAAGGACCGGGGAGCTGTTTTTT. This gives the protein CASSNQVALRTGELFF.

This sequence joins TRBV15 and TRBJ2-1; 7 nucleotides line up with TRBD2. The germline V gene encodes CDR1 LNHNV and CDR2 YYDKDF (reference sequence). The CDR3 consists of 15 residues. Trimming at V came to 0 bases and at J to 6 bases, leaving 5 bases not matched to a gene. For the CDR3, the DNA is TGTGCCACCAGCAGAGACCAACTAGCGCCCAATGAGCAGTTCTTC. It encodes CATSRDQLAPNEQFF.

This clonotype has a handful of counts. This chain connects TRBV12-3 or TRBV12-4 to TRBJ2-1; TRBD2 agrees at 7 bases. CDR3 length equals 13 residues. The trim removed 6 bases at V and 8 bases at J, leaving 7 bases unmatched. DNA for the CDR3: TGTGCCAGCAGCCAGGGAGGGTCGTATGAGCAGTTCTTC. It encodes CASSQGGSYEQFF.

The chain is built from TRBV5-1 and TRBJ2-1; D not certain. The CDR3 is 12 amino acids. The ends were cut back, 5 bases at V and 4 bases at J, with 7 bases in the middle. Germline CDR1 is SGHRS and CDR2 is YFSETQ. The CDR3 DNA reads as TGCGCCAGCAGACATGATTACAATGAGCAGTTCTTC. Translating gives CASRHDYNEQFF.

The chain is built from TRBV28 and TRBJ2-7; 9 positions agree with TRBD1. The CDR3 spans 12 residues. V lost 8 bases, J lost 1 base, and 0 bases stayed unmatched. CDR1 is MDHEN and CDR2 is SYDVKM in the germline V gene. DNA for the CDR3: TGTGCCAGCGACAGGGGGTCCTACGAGCAGTACTTC. Its translation: CASDRGSYEQYF.

This chain uses TRBV4-3 with TRBJ2-3, with TRBD2 matching over 7 bases. The CDR3 length is 15 residues. With 5 bases clipped from V and 0 bases from J, the junction kept 5 bases outside the gene matches. Germline CDR1 is LGHNA and CDR2 is YSLEER. The CDR3 is CASSISGLSTDTQYF. The CDR3 nucleotides read TGCGCCAGCAGCATTAGCGGGCTAAGCACAGATACGCAGTATTTT.

This clonotype was seen a few times. The genes are TRBV30 and TRBJ2-7, with unresolved D. CDR1 is GTSNPN, CDR2 SVGIG, per germline (reference sequence). V gave up 5 bases and J gave up 0 bases, with 5 bases separating them. The CDR3 is 11 residues long. CDR3 loop: CAWGDSYEQYF. The DNA for the CDR3 is TGTGCCTGGGGGGACTCCTACGAGCAGTACTTC.

This clonotype has a count of ten or more. The chain links TRBV29-1 to TRBJ2-5; perhaps TRBD1 as D (6 bases). With 6 bases removed from V and 5 bases from J, the gap between germline ends came to 13 bases. Germline CDR1 reads SQVTM; CDR2 reads ANQGSEA. The CDR3 is 12 residues long. The CDR3 DNA sequence: TGCAGCGTCGCGGACAGAGCGGAGACCCAGTACTTC. It codes for CSVADRAETQYF.

This clonotype was recorded many times. The chain is built from TRBV5-5 and TRBJ1-2; 10 bases fit TRBD1. The germline V gene has CDR1 SGHKS and CDR2 YYEKEE (reference sequence). V lost 4 bases, J lost 5 bases, and 8 bases stayed unmatched. The CDR3 length is 15 residues. CDR3 amino acids: CASSEPGQGRYGYTF. CDR3 DNA sequence: TGTGCCAGCAGCGAGCCGGGACAGGGGAGGTATGGCTACACCTTC.

The gene calls are TRBV28 and TRBJ1-1; tentative D call: TRBD1 (6 bases). V was clipped by 7 bases and J by 11 bases, with 20 bases between them. The germline V gene encodes CDR1 MDHEN and CDR2 SYDVKM. The CDR3 loop spans 13 amino acids. CDR3 residues: CASTEGGRLGAFF. CDR3 nucleotide sequence: TGTGCCAGCACCGAGGGGGGACGGCTGGGGGCTTTCTTT. Looking up the rest from reference TRBV28 and TRBJ1-1 gives the full variable domain: DVKVTQSSRYLVKRTGEKVFLECVQDMDHENMFWYRQDPGLGLRLIYFSYDVKMKEKGDIPEGYSVSREKKERFSLILESASTNQTSMYLCASTEGGRLGAFFGQGTRLTVV.

The sample holds many counts of this clonotype. The chain combines TRBV28 with TRBJ2-5; TRBD2 matches at 13 bases. The V gene end was trimmed by 5 bases and the J gene end by 4 bases; junction bases not matched to a gene: 10. The CDR3 covers 17 residues. Germline values: CDR1 MDHEN, CDR2 SYDVKM. The chain's CDR3 is CASSPGVTSGGIETQYF. CDR3 coding DNA: TGTGCCAGCAGTCCAGGCGTGACTAGCGGGGGGATAGAGACCCAGTACTTC.

The chain couples TRBV7-2 to TRBJ2-3; D perhaps matches TRBD2 (6 bases). Germline assignment: CDR1 SGHTA and CDR2 FQGNSA. V was trimmed by 1 base and J by 2 bases, leaving 10 bases between them. The CDR3 contains 15 residues. As DNA, the CDR3 is TGTGCCAGCAGCTTAGAGCGGGTACCCACAGATACGCAGTATTTT. This encodes CASSLERVPTDTQYF.

The V call is TRBV28, the J call TRBJ2-3; possible D gene TRBD1, 5 bases. The CDR3 is made up of 15 amino acids. V lost 7 bases to trimming and J lost 1 base, with 15 bases between them. CDR1 and CDR2 from the germline V gene are MDHEN and SYDVKM. The CDR3 coding sequence is TGTGCCAGCACTCCTAGGGGAAAGGGCACAGATACGCAGTATTTT. Translating gives CASTPRGKGTDTQYF.

This clonotype has a handful of counts. This chain connects TRBV7-8 to TRBJ1-5, with 7 bases aligning to TRBD1. The germline V gene has CDR1 SGHVS and CDR2 FQNEAQ. The V segment lost 4 bases and the J segment 7 bases; nucleotides outside the gene matches: 7. The CDR3 consists of 14 residues. As DNA, the CDR3 is TGTGCCAGCAGCTGGGACAGTCTGGGACAGCCCCAGCATTTT. Translation gives CASSWDSLGQPQHF.

The chain recombines TRBV10-3 with TRBJ2-3; 11 bases line up with TRBD2. Germline CDR1 ENHRY, CDR2 SYGVKD. With 3 bases clipped from V and 2 bases from J, the junction kept 1 base outside the gene matches. The CDR3 runs 15 residues. The CDR3, as DNA: TGTGCCATCAGTGATAGCGGGAGGGCCACAGATACGCAGTATTTT. This translates into CAISDSGRATDTQYF.

Ten or more counts support this clonotype. The chain links TRBV10-3 to TRBJ2-7, with D possibly being TRBD1 (6 bases). Germline V gene sequence: CDR1 ENHRY, CDR2 SYGVKD. The CDR3 is made up of 14 amino acids. Trimming stripped 4 bases from V and 1 base from J, with 11 bases between. CDR3 loop: CAISGDQGSYEQYF. The CDR3 bases are TGTGCCATCAGTGGGGACCAGGGGTCCTACGAGCAGTACTTC.

This chain connects TRBV18 to TRBJ2-6; perhaps TRBD2 as D (5 bases). The ends were cut back, 3 bases at V and 0 bases at J, with 15 bases in the middle. The germline V gene has CDR1 KGHSH and CDR2 LQKENI. The CDR3 has 18 amino acids. The CDR3 is CASSPFSADYSGANVLTF. In DNA form, the CDR3 reads TGTGCCAGCTCACCGTTTAGTGCTGACTACTCTGGGGCCAACGTCCTGACTTTC.

In its sample, this clonotype was seen a few times. The chain carries TRBV10-3 and TRBJ2-5, with D perhaps TRBD1 (5 bases). The V gene's germline CDR1 is ENHRY and CDR2 SYGVKD. This CDR3 region has 12 residues. The V and J ends lost 2 bases and 5 bases respectively, with 6 bases between them. This chain's CDR3 is CAISENRETQYF. For the CDR3, the DNA is TGTGCCATCAGTGAGAACAGGGAGACCCAGTACTTC.

This chain uses TRBV7-3 with TRBJ2-2, with 8 bases aligning to TRBD1. This CDR3 spans 16 amino acids. CDR1 is SGHTA, CDR2 FQGTGA, per germline. Germline trimming cut 6 bases from V and 4 bases from J; bases unmatched to any gene: 10. CDR3 loop: CASSLDRGFGTGELFF. DNA for the CDR3: TGTGCCAGCAGTTTAGACAGGGGCTTTGGCACCGGGGAGCTGTTTTTT.

This clonotype came up a few times. The chain links TRBV6-5 to TRBJ1-2, with D possibly matching TRBD1 (6 bases). Germline V gene sequence: CDR1 MNHEY, CDR2 SVGAGI. The CDR3 is 16 amino acids. Trimming took off 1 base at V and 5 bases at J, with 17 bases between the two ends. This CDR3 reads CASSYYSGRGLYGYTF. CDR3 DNA: TGTGCCAGCAGTTACTATTCCGGCAGGGGCCTTTATGGCTACACCTTC.

This clonotype has at least ten counts. The V and J genes are TRBV20-1 and TRBJ2-7, with unresolved D. V lost 6 bases to trimming and J lost 0 bases, with 21 bases between them. Germline V gene sequence: CDR1 DFQATT, CDR2 SNEGSKA (reference sequence). This CDR3 spans 16 amino acids. CDR3 region: CSARSVGGTSSYEQYF. CDR3 bases: TGCAGTGCCAGGTCCGTGGGCGGTACTTCCTCCTACGAGCAGTACTTC.

The rearrangement links TRBV29-1 to TRBJ1-1; D perhaps matches TRBD1 (5 bases). This CDR3 region has 13 residues. Germline V gives CDR1 SQVTM, CDR2 ANQGSEA. Trimming pared 3 bases from V and 0 bases from J, leaving 8 bases between. CDR3 in amino acids: CSVDEGMNTEAFF. CDR3 sequence (DNA): TGCAGCGTTGATGAGGGGATGAACACTGAAGCTTTCTTT.

This clonotype turned up a few times. The J gene is TRBJ2-2, the V gene TRBV25-1, with D tentatively TRBD1 or TRBD2 (5 bases each). The germline V and J ends were trimmed by 4 bases and 6 bases, with 15 bases remaining between them. Per germline, CDR1 MGHDK and CDR2 SYGVNS. The CDR3 runs 15 residues. CDR3 sequence: CASSGVWGLAGELFF. The CDR3 nucleotides are TGTGCCAGCAGTGGCGTTTGGGGGTTAGCCGGGGAGCTGTTTTTT.

A few counts support this clonotype. CDR3 sequence: CASSQALGTGGRDGYTF. The CDR3 nucleotides are TGTGCCAGCAGCCAAGCCCTCGGGACAGGGGGCCGTGATGGCTACACCTTC. The chain combines TRBV3-1 with TRBJ1-2, with 12 bases lining up with TRBD1. The CDR3 length is 17 residues. Germline V gene data show CDR1 as LGHDT and CDR2 as YNNKEL (reference sequence). Trimming took 1 base from V and 6 from J; bases not matched to a gene: 9.

This clonotype has a handful of counts. The DNA of the CDR3 is TGTGCCAGCAGTCCCAATCCCAGGGGGGGAAGCCAGCCCCAGCATTTT. This sequence encodes CASSPNPRGGSQPQHF. This chain connects TRBV12-3 or TRBV12-4 to TRBJ1-5, with TRBD1 identical over 7 bases. J lost 7 bases, V lost 5 bases, and 14 bases had no gene match. This CDR3 is 16 amino acids long.

This clonotype showed up just a few times. The chain links TRBV9 to TRBJ1-2; weak D call: TRBD1 (6 bases). The CDR3 sequence is 14 residues long. Trimming pared 3 bases from V and 4 bases from J, leaving 13 bases between. Germline assignment: CDR1 SGDLS and CDR2 YYNGEE. CDR3 protein: CASSAQGSGYGYTF. The CDR3 coding sequence is TGTGCCAGCAGCGCCCAGGGGAGTGGCTATGGCTACACCTTC.